This TCR beta chain comes out of a study of blood T cell repertoires in COVID-19 (dated by TCRdb to the early 2020s). As for the study more broadly: Collaborator samples came from the United States, Italy and Spain and covered acute and convalescent phases of COVID-19. A freely available public database, intended as a resource for researchers studying the immune response to SARS-CoV-2, is where the repertoires were released. Samples were obtained from the ongoing ImmuneRACE study (first 160 participants) and from over a thousand subjects provided by 6 global collaborators. HLA class I and class II types, where available, came from metadata supplied by the sample provider rather than from assay-based typing. The sample metadata nearly always contained a de-identified subject ID, COVID-19 status, age in years and sex. Deeply sampled blood TCRbeta repertoires from subjects exposed to, actively infected with, or recovered from COVID-19 were included in the dataset. The material from the prospective study consisted of cDNA or gDNA derived from T cells, B-cell-depleted T cells, or PBMCs. On the study overall, not on this receptor specifically: The quantity of clinical and demographic metadata differed by source and by participant and was supplied without curation.

The collaborating institutions used their own protocols to collect whole blood in K2EDTA tubes. For TCRbeta analysis, collaborators shipped samples as frozen whole blood, isolated PBMCs, or DNA extracted from either of those sample types. On this clone itself: The antigen it binds to is not known. Per-base quality was not reported, and no clone a single base away is much larger than it.

The junction carries 12 bases between V and J, which are trimmed by 0 bases and 2 bases respectively. Its CDR3 holds 17 amino acids, cysteine through phenylalanine. Just the 51-base CDR3 DNA is kept, in frame starting at base 1. The germline V gene gives CDR1 as SGHRS and CDR2 as YFSETQ. TCRbeta CDR3 regions were amplified from genomic DNA by means of the immunoSEQ Assay, a bias-controlled multiplex PCR. The authors' pipeline ran thus. Within the assay, amplification of reference gene primers was used to estimate how many nucleated cells each sample contained. To quantify the absolute abundance of each unique TCRbeta CDR3 rearrangement, sequence reads were collapsed and filtered. For each sample, productive Simpson clonality was calculated as the square root of Simpson's diversity index over productive rearrangements. TCRdb mirrors the immuneACCESS table, restricted to in-frame sequences. Some clones are absent from its copies; in checked studies, under half trace to an unresolved V gene, and the reason for the others is unknown. V, J and clone size are taken as reported in that table, and D and trimming were inferred from the DNA itself. The sample table lists about 45,000 clones, 60% to 80% of them with a count of one. The ten largest make up over 15% of the sample.

Sequenced sample: peripheral blood. This receptor was taken from a man aged 65 to 85 with acute or convalescent COVID-19. The rearranged chain carries TRBV5-1 and TRBJ2-6, with a tentative D gene TRBD1 over 6 matching bases. This receptor has the CDR3 CASSLGSRGTGANVLTF. The nucleotide sequence is TGCGCCAGCAGCTTGGGGTCCAGGGGCACTGGGGCCAACGTCCTGACTTTC.